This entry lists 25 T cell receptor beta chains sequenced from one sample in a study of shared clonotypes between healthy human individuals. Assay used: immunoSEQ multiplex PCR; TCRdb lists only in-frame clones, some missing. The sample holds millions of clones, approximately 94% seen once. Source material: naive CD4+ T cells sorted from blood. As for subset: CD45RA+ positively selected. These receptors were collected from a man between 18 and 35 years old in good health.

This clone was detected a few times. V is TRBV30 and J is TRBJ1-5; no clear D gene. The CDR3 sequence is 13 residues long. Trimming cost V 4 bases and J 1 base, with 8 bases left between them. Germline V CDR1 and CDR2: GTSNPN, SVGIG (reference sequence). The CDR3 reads CAWTPGSNQPQHF. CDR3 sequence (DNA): TGTGCCTGGACCCCCGGCAGCAATCAGCCCCAGCATTTT.

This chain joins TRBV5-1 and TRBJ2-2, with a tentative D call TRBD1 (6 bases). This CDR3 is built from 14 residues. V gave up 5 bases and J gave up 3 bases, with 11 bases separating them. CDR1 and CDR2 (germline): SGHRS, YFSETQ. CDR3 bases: TGCGCCAGCAGGCCCGGACAGCACACCGGGGAGCTGTTTTTT. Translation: CASRPGQHTGELFF.

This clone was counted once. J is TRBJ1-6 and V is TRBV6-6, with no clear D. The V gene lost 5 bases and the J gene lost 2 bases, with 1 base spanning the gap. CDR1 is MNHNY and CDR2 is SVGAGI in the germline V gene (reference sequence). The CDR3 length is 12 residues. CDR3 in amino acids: CASSPYNSPLHF. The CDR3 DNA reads TGTGCCAGCAGTCCCTATAATTCACCCCTCCACTTT.

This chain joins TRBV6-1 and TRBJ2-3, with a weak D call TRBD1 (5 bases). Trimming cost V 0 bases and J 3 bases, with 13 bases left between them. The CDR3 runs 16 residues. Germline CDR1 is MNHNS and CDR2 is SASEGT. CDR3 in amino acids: CASSEAQLAGTDTQYF. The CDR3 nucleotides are TGTGCCAGCAGTGAAGCACAGTTGGCAGGGACAGATACGCAGTATTTT.

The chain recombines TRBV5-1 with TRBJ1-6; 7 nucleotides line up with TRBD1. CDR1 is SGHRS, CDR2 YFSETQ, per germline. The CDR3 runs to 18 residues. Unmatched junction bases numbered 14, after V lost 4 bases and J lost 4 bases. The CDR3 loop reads CASSPVGAGGPYNSPLHF. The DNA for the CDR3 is TGCGCCAGCAGCCCTGTGGGGGCAGGGGGACCTTATAATTCACCCCTCCACTTT.

In DNA form, the CDR3 reads TGTGCCAGCAGTCCGACCACAGGGAAAAACACCGGGGAGCTGTTTTTT. It codes for CASSPTTGKNTGELFF. This rearrangement joins TRBV27 to TRBJ2-2; D might be TRBD1 (6 bases). V gave up 5 bases and J gave up 2 bases, with 15 bases separating them. Per germline, CDR1 MNHEY and CDR2 SMNVEV (reference sequence). This CDR3 has 16 residues.

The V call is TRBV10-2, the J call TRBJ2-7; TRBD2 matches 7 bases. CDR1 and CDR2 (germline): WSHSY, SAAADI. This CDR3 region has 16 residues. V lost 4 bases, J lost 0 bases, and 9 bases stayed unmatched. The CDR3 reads CASSVWEGPSSYEQYF. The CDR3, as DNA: TGCGCCAGCAGTGTCTGGGAGGGACCAAGCTCCTACGAGCAGTACTTC.

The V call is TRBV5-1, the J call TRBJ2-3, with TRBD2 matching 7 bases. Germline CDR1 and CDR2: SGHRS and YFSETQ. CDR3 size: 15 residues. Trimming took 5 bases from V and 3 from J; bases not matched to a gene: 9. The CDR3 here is CASRLATSPTDTQYF. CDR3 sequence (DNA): TGCGCCAGCAGGCTTGCGACTAGCCCAACAGATACGCAGTATTTT.

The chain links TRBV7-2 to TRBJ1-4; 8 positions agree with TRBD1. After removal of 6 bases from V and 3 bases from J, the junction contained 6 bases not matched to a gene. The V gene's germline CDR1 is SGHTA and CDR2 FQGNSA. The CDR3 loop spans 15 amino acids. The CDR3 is CASRQQGVPNEKLFF. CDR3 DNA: TGTGCCAGCAGGCAACAGGGGGTGCCTAATGAAAAACTGTTTTTT.

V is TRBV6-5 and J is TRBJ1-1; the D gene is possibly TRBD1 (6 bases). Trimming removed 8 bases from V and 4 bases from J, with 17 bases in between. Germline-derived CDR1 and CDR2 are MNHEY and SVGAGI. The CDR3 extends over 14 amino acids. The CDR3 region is CASGTGGKGTEAFF. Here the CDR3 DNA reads TGTGCCAGCGGAACTGGGGGCAAGGGCACTGAAGCTTTCTTT.

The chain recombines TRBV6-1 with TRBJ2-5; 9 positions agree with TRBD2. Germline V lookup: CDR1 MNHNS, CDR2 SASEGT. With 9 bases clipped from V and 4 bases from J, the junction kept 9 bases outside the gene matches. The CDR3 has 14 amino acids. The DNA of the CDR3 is TGTGCCAGTGGCCGGACTAGCGTTTTAGAGACCCAGTACTTC. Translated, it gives CASGRTSVLETQYF.

The CDR3: CASSRQGDNNSPLHF. The DNA of the CDR3 is TGTGCCAGCAGTCGACAGGGCGATAATAATTCACCCCTCCACTTT. The chain links TRBV6-5 to TRBJ1-6, with 7 bases fitting TRBD1. The germline CDR1 and CDR2 sequences are MNHEY and SVGAGI. The CDR3 is 15 amino acids. V dropped 5 bases and J dropped 5; count of bases not matched to a gene: 6.

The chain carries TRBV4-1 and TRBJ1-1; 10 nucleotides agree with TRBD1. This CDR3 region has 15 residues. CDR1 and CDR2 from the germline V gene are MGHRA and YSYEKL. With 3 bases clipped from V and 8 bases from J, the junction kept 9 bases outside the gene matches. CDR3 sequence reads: CASSHPGQGFFEAFF. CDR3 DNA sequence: TGCGCCAGCAGCCATCCGGGACAGGGGTTCTTCGAAGCTTTCTTT.

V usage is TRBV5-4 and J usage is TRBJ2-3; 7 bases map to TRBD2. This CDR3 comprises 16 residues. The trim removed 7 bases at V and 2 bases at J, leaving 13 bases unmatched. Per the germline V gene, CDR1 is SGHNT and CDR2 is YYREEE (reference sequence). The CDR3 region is CASPPRERESTDTQYF. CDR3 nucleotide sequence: TGTGCCAGCCCCCCACGGGAGCGGGAATCCACAGATACGCAGTATTTT.

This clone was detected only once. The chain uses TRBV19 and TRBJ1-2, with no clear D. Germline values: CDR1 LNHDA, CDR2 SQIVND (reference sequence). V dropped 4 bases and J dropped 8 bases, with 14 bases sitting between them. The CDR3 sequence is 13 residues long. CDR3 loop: CASSRLSTMGYTF. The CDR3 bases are TGTGCCAGTAGTAGGCTCTCAACTATGGGCTACACCTTC.

CDR3: CASRQTSGSWNEQFF. The CDR3 bases are TGTGCCAGCAGACAAACTAGCGGGAGCTGGAATGAGCAGTTCTTC. This chain joins TRBV11-2 and TRBJ2-1; TRBD2 matches at 11 bases. Germline V gene data show CDR1 as SGHAT and CDR2 as FQNNGV. V lost 6 bases, J lost 7 bases, and 8 bases stayed unmatched. The CDR3 has 15 amino acids.

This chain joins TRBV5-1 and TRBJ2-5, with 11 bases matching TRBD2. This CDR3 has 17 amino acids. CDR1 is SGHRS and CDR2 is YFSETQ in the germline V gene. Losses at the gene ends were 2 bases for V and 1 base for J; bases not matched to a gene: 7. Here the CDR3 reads CASSLRTSGYIQETQYF. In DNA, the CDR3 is TGCGCCAGCAGCTTAAGGACTAGCGGGTATATCCAAGAGACCCAGTACTTC.

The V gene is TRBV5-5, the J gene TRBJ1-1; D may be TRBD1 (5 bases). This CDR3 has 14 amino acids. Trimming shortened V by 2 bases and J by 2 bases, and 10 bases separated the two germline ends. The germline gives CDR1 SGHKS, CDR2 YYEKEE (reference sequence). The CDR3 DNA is TGTGCCAGCAGCTTTACAGGCACCAACACTGAAGCTTTCTTT. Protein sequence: CASSFTGTNTEAFF.

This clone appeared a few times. The CDR3 coding sequence is TGTGCCAGCAGCCTAGAGGTTCCTAATTCACCCCTCCACTTT. It encodes CASSLEVPNSPLHF. This chain joins TRBV9 and TRBJ1-6; no firm D call. CDR1 SGDLS and CDR2 YYNGEE come from the germline V gene. The CDR3 runs 14 residues. Trimming stripped 4 bases from V and 6 bases from J, with 11 bases between.

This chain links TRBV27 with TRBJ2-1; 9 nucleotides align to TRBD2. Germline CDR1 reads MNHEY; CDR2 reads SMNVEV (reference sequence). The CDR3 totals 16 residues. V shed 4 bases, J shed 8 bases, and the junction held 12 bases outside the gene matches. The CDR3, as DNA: TGTGCCAGCAGTTCTCGTCTGACTAGCGGCTGGGATGAGCAGTTCTTC. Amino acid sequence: CASSSRLTSGWDEQFF.

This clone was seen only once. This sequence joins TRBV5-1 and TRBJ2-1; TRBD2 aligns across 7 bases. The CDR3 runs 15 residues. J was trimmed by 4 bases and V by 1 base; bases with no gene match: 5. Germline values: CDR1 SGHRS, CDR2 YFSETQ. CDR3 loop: CASSLTSEKYNEQFF. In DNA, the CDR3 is TGCGCCAGCAGCTTGACTAGCGAGAAATACAATGAGCAGTTCTTC.

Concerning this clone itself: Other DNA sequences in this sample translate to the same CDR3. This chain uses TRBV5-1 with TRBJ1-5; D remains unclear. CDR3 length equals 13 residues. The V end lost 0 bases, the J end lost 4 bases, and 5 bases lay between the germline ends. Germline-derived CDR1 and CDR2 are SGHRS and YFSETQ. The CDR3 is CASSLGPNQPQHF. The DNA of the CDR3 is TGCGCCAGCAGCTTGGGTCCGAATCAGCCCCAGCATTTT.

CDR3 bases: TGTGCCAGCAGCCGGGACGGGCCGCAGACCCAGTACTTC. This encodes CASSRDGPQTQYF. The J gene is TRBJ2-5, the V gene TRBV7-6; D tentatively fits TRBD1 or TRBD2 (5 bases each). Looked up from germline, CDR1 is SGHVS and CDR2 is FNYEAQ. V was trimmed by 5 bases and J by 6 bases, leaving 13 bases between them. This CDR3 spans 13 amino acids.

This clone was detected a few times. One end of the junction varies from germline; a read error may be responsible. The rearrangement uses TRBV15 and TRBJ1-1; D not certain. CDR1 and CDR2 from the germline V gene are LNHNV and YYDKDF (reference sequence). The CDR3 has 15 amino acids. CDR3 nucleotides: TGTGCCACCAGGAGAGATCGGTTAGAGAACACTGAAGCTTTCTTT. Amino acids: CATRRDRLENTEAFF.

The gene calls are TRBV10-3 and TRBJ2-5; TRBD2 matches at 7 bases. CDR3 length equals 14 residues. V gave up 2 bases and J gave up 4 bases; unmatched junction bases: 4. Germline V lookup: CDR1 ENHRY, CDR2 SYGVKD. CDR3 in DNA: TGTGCCATCAGTGAGCGGGGGGATACAGAGACCCAGTACTTC. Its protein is CAISERGDTETQYF.